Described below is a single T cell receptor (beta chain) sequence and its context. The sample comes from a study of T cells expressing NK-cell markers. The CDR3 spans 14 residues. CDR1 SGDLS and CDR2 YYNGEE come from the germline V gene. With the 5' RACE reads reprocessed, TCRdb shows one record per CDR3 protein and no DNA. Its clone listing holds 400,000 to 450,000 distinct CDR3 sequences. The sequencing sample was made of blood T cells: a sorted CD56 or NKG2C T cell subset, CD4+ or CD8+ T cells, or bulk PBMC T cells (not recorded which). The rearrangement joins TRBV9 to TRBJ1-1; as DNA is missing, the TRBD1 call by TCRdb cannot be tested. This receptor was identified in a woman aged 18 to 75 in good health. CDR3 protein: CASSVAWGYTEAFF.